What follows are 31 T cell receptor beta chains derived from one specimen sequenced in a study of shared T cell receptors in the human thymus. Libraries were prepared by immunoSEQ multiplex PCR; TCRdb keeps only in-frame clonotypes and omits some of them. The data show 550,000 to 800,000 clones, approximately 85% seen once. These data were also reused for a study on human thymus T cells.

The sample was thymocytes. The receptor source for this set is a girl under two years old with a congenital heart defect.

The rearrangement uses TRBV6-1 and TRBJ1-1, with D maybe TRBD1 (6 bases). Trimming took 6 bases from V and 3 from J, leaving 11 bases between them. CDR3 length: 13 amino acids. Germline CDR1 MNHNS, CDR2 SASEGT. CDR3 sequence reads: CASRGAPHTEAFF. The CDR3 nucleotides read TGTGCCAGCAGGGGGGCCCCCCACACTGAAGCTTTCTTT.

V gene TRBV5-5 combines with J gene TRBJ1-1; D might be TRBD1 (6 bases). Germline V gene sequence: CDR1 SGHKS, CDR2 YYEKEE (reference sequence). This CDR3 has 13 residues. The V end lost 6 bases, the J end lost 7 bases, and 16 bases lay between the germline ends. CDR3 amino acids: CASTRGGQREAFF. CDR3 coding DNA: TGTGCCAGCACCCGGGGGGGACAACGTGAAGCTTTCTTT.

The chain uses TRBV7-9 and TRBJ1-5; 7 positions match TRBD1. The V gene end was trimmed by 6 bases and the J gene end by 2 bases; junction bases not matched to a gene: 4. The CDR3 is 14 amino acids. The germline gives CDR1 SEHNR, CDR2 FQNEAQ (reference sequence). CDR3 region: CASSRQGGNQPQHF. CDR3 DNA sequence: TGTGCCAGCAGTCGACAGGGTGGCAATCAGCCCCAGCATTTT.

V usage is TRBV30 and J usage is TRBJ1-1, with D perhaps TRBD1 (6 bases). V lost 5 bases, J lost 1 base, and 8 bases lay in between. Per the germline V gene, CDR1 is GTSNPN and CDR2 is SVGIG (reference sequence). This CDR3 comprises 12 residues. This CDR3 is CAWDRWNTEAFF. The CDR3 DNA reads as TGTGCCTGGGACAGGTGGAACACTGAAGCTTTCTTT.

The chain is built from TRBV7-2 and TRBJ1-2, with D possibly TRBD1 on 6 matching bases. V dropped 5 bases and J dropped 3 bases, with 19 bases sitting between them. The germline CDR1 and CDR2 sequences are SGHTA and FQGNSA. The CDR3 is made up of 16 amino acids. CDR3 residues: CASSTNQGKRDYGYTF. DNA of the CDR3: TGTGCCAGCAGCACCAACCAGGGGAAGAGGGACTATGGCTACACCTTC.

The V gene is TRBV29-1, the J gene TRBJ1-1; D may be TRBD1 (6 bases). The CDR3 sequence is 16 residues long. With 1 base removed from V and 2 bases from J, the gap between germline ends came to 17 bases. CDR1 is SQVTM and CDR2 is ANQGSEA in the germline V gene. The CDR3 is CSVEGSRTVLNTEAFF. The CDR3, as DNA: TGCAGCGTTGAAGGGAGTAGGACAGTGTTAAACACTGAAGCTTTCTTT.

The CDR3 nucleotides read TGTGCCACCAGCCGACAGGGGGAGTACAATGAGCAGTTCTTC. Encoded protein: CATSRQGEYNEQFF. This chain links TRBV15 with TRBJ2-1, with 9 bases matching TRBD1. The V gene end was trimmed by 5 bases and the J gene end by 4 bases; junction bases not matched to a gene: 3. The germline V gene encodes CDR1 LNHNV and CDR2 YYDKDF (reference sequence). This CDR3 is built from 14 residues. Combining the CDR3 with reference TRBV15 and TRBJ2-1 gives the whole variable domain DAMVIQNPRYQVTQFGKPVTLSCSQTLNHNVMYWYQQKSSQAPKLLFHYYDKDFNNEADTPDNFQSRRPNTSFCFLDIRSPGLGDTAMYLCATSRQGEYNEQFFGPGTRLTVL.

This clone was seen just once. This chain's CDR3 is CAGDGGVPGTGDTNYGYTF. Here the CDR3 DNA reads TGTGCCGGGGACGGGGGTGTGCCGGGGACAGGAGATACTAACTATGGCTACACCTTC. V usage is TRBV30 and J usage is TRBJ1-2; TRBD1 matches at 8 bases. Germline V CDR1 and CDR2: GTSNPN, SVGIG (reference sequence). With 8 bases clipped from V and 0 bases from J, the junction kept 23 bases outside the gene matches. This CDR3 comprises 19 residues.

V gene TRBV11-2 combines with J gene TRBJ2-7; D might be TRBD2 (5 bases). The V end lost 3 bases, the J end lost 3 bases, and 15 bases lay between the germline ends. CDR1 and CDR2 (germline): SGHAT, FQNNGV. This CDR3 is built from 15 residues. The CDR3 DNA is TGTGCCAGCAGCTTCACTGGCCGGGGTGTCTACGAGCAGTACTTC. The encoded protein is CASSFTGRGVYEQYF.

The rearrangement links TRBV5-1 to TRBJ1-3; the D is unclear. Germline CDR1 reads SGHRS; CDR2 reads YFSETQ. The CDR3 runs to 13 residues. V was clipped by 7 bases and J by 2 bases, with 10 bases between them. CDR3 residues: CASQQSPGNTIYF. The DNA for the CDR3 is TGCGCCAGCCAACAATCCCCTGGAAACACCATATATTTT.

CDR3 protein: CASRKAEADLYGYTF. The DNA of the CDR3 is TGCGCCAGCAGGAAAGCGGAGGCCGACCTCTATGGCTACACCTTC. The rearrangement joins TRBV10-2 to TRBJ1-2; D unresolved. Germline V gene data show CDR1 as WSHSY and CDR2 as SAAADI. The CDR3 is 15 amino acids. Trimming left V 6 bases short and J 4 bases short, with 18 bases between.

This clone was found a few times. This chain uses TRBV7-9 with TRBJ2-3, with D perhaps matching TRBD2 (5 bases). Germline CDR1 and CDR2: SEHNR and FQNEAQ (reference sequence). CDR3 size: 17 residues. Trimming cost V 2 bases and J 2 bases, with 17 bases left between them. Here the CDR3 DNA reads TGTGCCAGCAGCTTACCCTTCACTAGTACCGACACAGATACGCAGTATTTT. Translating it yields CASSLPFTSTDTDTQYF. Combining the CDR3 with reference TRBV7-9 and TRBJ2-3 gives the whole variable domain DTGVSQNPRHKITKRGQNVTFRCDPISEHNRLYWYRQTLGQGPEFLTYFQNEAQLEKSRLLSDRFSAERPKGSFSTLEIQRTEQGDSAMYLCASSLPFTSTDTDTQYFGPGTRLTVL.

This chain joins TRBV6-5 and TRBJ2-1; TRBD1 is a possible D gene (5 bases). V was clipped by 2 bases and J by 9 bases, with 5 bases between them. Germline V gene lookup returns CDR1 MNHEY and CDR2 SVGAGI. The CDR3 runs 11 residues. The CDR3 coding sequence is TGTGCCAGCAGTTACGGGGCTGAGCAGTTCTTC. Encoded protein: CASSYGAEQFF.

The chain has TRBV7-2 and TRBJ2-7; 11 bases align to TRBD2. CDR1 SGHTA and CDR2 FQGNSA come from the germline V gene. CDR3 length: 18 amino acids. The V and J ends lost 5 bases and 5 bases, in that order; junction bases with no gene match: 17. The CDR3 spells CASSQGPLFSGGEDEQYF. CDR3 coding DNA: TGTGCCAGCAGCCAAGGCCCCCTTTTTAGCGGGGGGGAGGACGAGCAGTACTTC.

The genes are TRBV14 and TRBJ2-5; the match to TRBD2 covers 7 bases. The CDR3 totals 19 residues. Germline CDR1 is SGHDN and CDR2 is FVKESK. J gave up 3 bases and V 3 bases, and 19 bases lay outside the gene matches. This CDR3 is CASSHPGGTKGEAEETQYF. Here the CDR3 DNA reads TGTGCCAGCAGCCATCCCGGGGGGACTAAAGGGGAGGCAGAAGAGACCCAGTACTTC.

The chain links TRBV28 to TRBJ1-5; 9 bases align to TRBD1. CDR3 length: 18 amino acids. The ends lost 6 bases at V and 0 bases at J; junction bases unmatched: 12. Germline-derived CDR1 and CDR2 are MDHEN and SYDVKM. The CDR3 DNA reads TGTGCCAGCAGAGACCGGGACAGGGTAACATATAGCAATCAGCCCCAGCATTTT. Residues: CASRDRDRVTYSNQPQHF.

This chain connects TRBV29-1 to TRBJ1-2, with 7 bases identical to TRBD1. Unmatched junction bases numbered 12, after V lost 7 bases and J lost 1 base. The CDR3 has 15 amino acids. CDR1 and CDR2 (germline): SQVTM, ANQGSEA. For the CDR3, the DNA is TGCAGCGCTGTAGGACAGGTCGGTTTTAACTATGGCTACACCTTC. Translation: CSAVGQVGFNYGYTF.

The chain combines TRBV19 with TRBJ1-1, with 9 bases lining up with TRBD1. The CDR3 sequence is 17 residues long. The V gene's germline CDR1 is LNHDA and CDR2 SQIVND (reference sequence). V lost 3 bases and J lost 3; bases outside the gene matches: 11. The CDR3 reads CASSIARRDRVDTEAFF. The CDR3 bases are TGTGCCAGTAGTATCGCAAGGCGGGACAGGGTTGACACTGAAGCTTTCTTT.

The chain couples TRBV28 to TRBJ2-3; 9 nucleotides align to TRBD1. The V and J ends lost 0 bases and 1 base, in that order; junction bases with no gene match: 14. CDR1 MDHEN and CDR2 SYDVKM come from the germline V gene. This CDR3 contains 20 residues. The DNA for the CDR3 is TGTGCCAGCAGTTTATGGCTCGGGAACGGATGGACAGGGGGCACAGATACGCAGTATTTT. Protein: CASSLWLGNGWTGGTDTQYF.

As for this clone: Other DNA sequences within the sample encode an identical CDR3. The genes are TRBV20-1 and TRBJ2-7; the match to TRBD1 covers 10 bases. The CDR3 is 11 residues long. V shed 6 bases, J shed 7 bases, and the junction held 3 bases outside the gene matches. Looked up from germline, CDR1 is DFQATT and CDR2 is SNEGSKA (reference sequence). The CDR3 DNA reads TGCAGTGCCCGGACAGGGGGAGAGCAGTACTTC. Encoded protein: CSARTGGEQYF.

The CDR3 sequence is CASSLAGGLYNEQFF. CDR3 nucleotide sequence: TGTGCCAGCAGTTTAGCGGGGGGGCTCTACAATGAGCAGTTCTTC. This rearrangement joins TRBV28 to TRBJ2-1; 9 bases line up with TRBD2. J was trimmed by 3 bases and V by 2 bases; bases with no gene match: 2. The CDR3 has 15 residues. The germline CDR1 and CDR2 sequences are MDHEN and SYDVKM.

J is TRBJ1-5 and V is TRBV4-1; 8 nucleotides align to TRBD1. This CDR3 is built from 17 residues. V lost 3 bases and J lost 6; bases outside the gene matches: 13. CDR1 and CDR2 (germline): MGHRA, YSYEKL. CDR3 residues: CASSHPEQDRVGQPQHF. CDR3 DNA sequence: TGCGCCAGCAGCCATCCGGAACAGGACAGGGTAGGTCAGCCCCAGCATTTT.

The rearrangement joins TRBV10-2 to TRBJ2-7; TRBD1 agrees at 11 bases. The CDR3 covers 13 residues. Germline V gene sequence: CDR1 WSHSY, CDR2 SAAADI. V lost 6 bases and J lost 5; bases outside the gene matches: 3. In DNA, the CDR3 is TGCGCCAGCAGGGACAGGGGGCTCAACGAGCAGTACTTC. This gives the protein CASRDRGLNEQYF.

The CDR3: CASSVGADRVTPEAFF. The DNA for the CDR3 is TGTGCCAGCAGCGTAGGAGCGGACAGGGTGACGCCTGAAGCTTTCTTT. V and J are TRBV9 and TRBJ1-1; the match to TRBD1 covers 8 bases. Per the germline V gene, CDR1 is SGDLS and CDR2 is YYNGEE. CDR3 length: 16 amino acids. V trimming: 0 bases; J trimming: 6 bases; junction bases outside the gene matches: 10.

The V gene is TRBV5-1, the J gene TRBJ1-3, with D possibly being TRBD1 (5 bases). CDR1 is SGHRS, CDR2 YFSETQ, per germline. V lost 4 bases, J lost 0 bases, and 23 bases lay in between. This CDR3 spans 19 amino acids. Here the CDR3 DNA reads TGCGCCAGCAGCGCGAGCGTCAGGGATGGGAATAGCTCTGGAAACACCATATATTTT. Translated, it gives CASSASVRDGNSSGNTIYF.

This chain joins TRBV2 and TRBJ1-1, with D perhaps matching TRBD1 (5 bases). This CDR3 has 16 residues. With 10 bases removed from V and 1 base from J, the gap between germline ends came to 22 bases. The germline V gene encodes CDR1 SNHLY and CDR2 FYNNEI. CDR3 sequence reads: CAKGGREGAPNTEAFF. CDR3 DNA sequence: TGTGCCAAGGGAGGCAGGGAGGGAGCCCCGAACACTGAAGCTTTCTTT.

This clone was picked up a small number of times. V usage is TRBV7-8 and J usage is TRBJ1-1; TRBD1 agrees at 9 bases. Germline CDR1 reads SGHVS; CDR2 reads FQNEAQ. The CDR3 covers 18 residues. V gave up 5 bases and J gave up 3 bases; unmatched junction bases: 16. The CDR3 here is CASSPIEPGQGWDTEAFF. The CDR3, as DNA: TGTGCCAGCAGCCCCATAGAGCCGGGACAGGGATGGGACACTGAAGCTTTCTTT.

This chain connects TRBV6-1 to TRBJ1-4; D perhaps matches TRBD1 (5 bases). V was trimmed by 1 base and J by 5 bases, leaving 11 bases between them. CDR1 and CDR2 from the germline V gene are MNHNS and SASEGT. The CDR3 extends over 15 amino acids. CDR3 region: CASSEGGLSNEKLFF. CDR3 bases: TGTGCCAGCAGTGAAGGGGGACTGTCGAATGAAAAACTGTTTTTT.

A single count supports this clone. The genes are TRBV7-3 and TRBJ1-1; D might be TRBD1 (5 bases). The germline CDR1 and CDR2 sequences are SGHTA and FQGTGA. V was pared by 3 bases and J by 3 bases, with 14 bases between. The CDR3 sequence is 15 residues long. The CDR3 is CASSLGGVDDTEAFF. The DNA of the CDR3 is TGTGCCAGCAGCTTGGGGGGGGTGGACGACACTGAAGCTTTCTTT.

This clone has just one count. Different DNA sequences within this sample yield the same CDR3. The V and J genes are TRBV14 and TRBJ1-2; 7 nucleotides agree with TRBD1. The CDR3 totals 13 residues. V lost 0 bases, J lost 8 bases, and 3 bases stayed unmatched. Germline V gene data show CDR1 as SGHDN and CDR2 as FVKESK. The CDR3 bases are TGTGCCAGCAGCCAAGAGACAGGGAACGGCTACACCTTC. Translation gives CASSQETGNGYTF.

CDR3 DNA: TGTGCCAGCAGCCTAGACAGTCAAGAGACCCAGTACTTC. It codes for CASSLDSQETQYF. The chain links TRBV7-2 to TRBJ2-5; tentatively, D is TRBD1 (5 bases). V was cut by 5 bases and J by 2 bases, with 9 bases left in between. CDR1 is SGHTA and CDR2 is FQGNSA in the germline V gene. There are 13 residues in the CDR3.